This TCR beta chain was documented in a study of blood T cell repertoires in COVID-19. In the study overall: In each case, the material was cDNA or gDNA derived from T cells, B-cell-depleted T cells, or PBMCs.

Germline CDR1 is SQVTM and CDR2 is ANQGSEA. The CDR3 totals 14 residues. V trimming: 2 bases; J trimming: 5 bases; junction bases outside the gene matches: 8. Generated by immunoSEQ multiplex PCR, the TCRdb table keeps only in-frame clones and is missing some. Among about 60,000 clones listed, 85% were seen once. This TCR came from a human donor in a cohort sampled during active COVID-19. The chain carries TRBV29-1 and TRBJ2-7; the match to TRBD2 covers 8 bases. Sequenced input: peripheral blood. This CDR3 reads CSVERAAGGNEQYF. In DNA, the CDR3 is TGCAGCGTTGAAAGGGCGGCGGGGGGAAACGAGCAGTACTTC.